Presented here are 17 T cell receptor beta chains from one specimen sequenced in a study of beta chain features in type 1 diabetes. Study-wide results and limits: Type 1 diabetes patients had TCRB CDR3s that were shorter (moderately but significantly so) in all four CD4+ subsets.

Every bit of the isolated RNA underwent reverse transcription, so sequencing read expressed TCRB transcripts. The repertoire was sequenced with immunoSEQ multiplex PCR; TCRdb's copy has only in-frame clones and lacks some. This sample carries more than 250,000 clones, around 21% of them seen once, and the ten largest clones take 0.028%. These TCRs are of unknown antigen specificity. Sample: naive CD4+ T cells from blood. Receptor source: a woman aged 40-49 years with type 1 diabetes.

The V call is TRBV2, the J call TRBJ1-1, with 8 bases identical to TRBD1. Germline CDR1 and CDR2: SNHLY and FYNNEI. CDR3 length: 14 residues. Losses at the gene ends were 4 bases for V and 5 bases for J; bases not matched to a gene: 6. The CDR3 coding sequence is TGTGCCAGCAGTGGGAGGACAGGGATAACTGAAGCTTTCTTT. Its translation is CASSGRTGITEAFF.

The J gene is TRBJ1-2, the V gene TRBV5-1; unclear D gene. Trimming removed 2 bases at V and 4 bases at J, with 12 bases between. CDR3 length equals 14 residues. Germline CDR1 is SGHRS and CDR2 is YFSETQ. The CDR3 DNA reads TGCGCCAGCAGCTTAACTCCTTCTGGCTATGGCTACACCTTC. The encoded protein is CASSLTPSGYGYTF.

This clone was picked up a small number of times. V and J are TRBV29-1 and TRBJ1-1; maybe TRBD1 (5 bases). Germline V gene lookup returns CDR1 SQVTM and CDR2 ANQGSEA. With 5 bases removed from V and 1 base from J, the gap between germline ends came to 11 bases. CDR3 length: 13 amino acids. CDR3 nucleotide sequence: TGCAGCGTTTCCCATAGGGGGAACACTGAAGCTTTCTTT. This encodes CSVSHRGNTEAFF.

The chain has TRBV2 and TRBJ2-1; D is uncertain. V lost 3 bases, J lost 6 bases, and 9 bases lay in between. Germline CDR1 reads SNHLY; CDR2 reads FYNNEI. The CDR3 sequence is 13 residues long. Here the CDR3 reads CASSEGPRNEQFF. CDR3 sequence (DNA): TGTGCCAGCAGTGAGGGCCCCCGCAATGAGCAGTTCTTC. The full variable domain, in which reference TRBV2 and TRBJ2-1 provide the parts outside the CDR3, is EPEVTQTPSHQVTQMGQEVILRCVPISNHLYFYWYRQILGQKVEFLVSFYNNEISEKSEIFDDQFSVERPDGSNFTLKIRSTKLEDSAMYFCASSEGPRNEQFFGPGTRLTVL.

The CDR3 protein is CASSLEVSSGPNEQFF. The CDR3 DNA is TGTGCCAGCAGCTTGGAGGTGTCTAGCGGGCCGAATGAGCAGTTCTTC. The chain couples TRBV5-6 to TRBJ2-1; 8 bases fit TRBD2. The CDR3 is 16 amino acids. J lost 7 bases, V lost 0 bases, and 9 bases had no gene match. Germline loops: CDR1 SGHDT, CDR2 YYEEEE. Full variable domain (remainder filled in from reference TRBV5-6 and TRBJ2-1): DAGVTQSPTHLIKTRGQQVTLRCSPKSGHDTVSWYQQALGQGPQFIFQYYEEEERQRGNFPDRFSGHQFPNYSSELNVNALLLGDSALYLCASSLEVSSGPNEQFFGPGTRLTVL.

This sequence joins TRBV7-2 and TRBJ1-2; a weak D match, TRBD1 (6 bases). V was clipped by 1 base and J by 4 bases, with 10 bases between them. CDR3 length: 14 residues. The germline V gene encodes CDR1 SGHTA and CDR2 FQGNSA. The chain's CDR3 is CASSLEQGVYGYTF. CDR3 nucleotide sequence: TGTGCCAGCAGCTTAGAACAGGGAGTCTATGGCTACACCTTC.

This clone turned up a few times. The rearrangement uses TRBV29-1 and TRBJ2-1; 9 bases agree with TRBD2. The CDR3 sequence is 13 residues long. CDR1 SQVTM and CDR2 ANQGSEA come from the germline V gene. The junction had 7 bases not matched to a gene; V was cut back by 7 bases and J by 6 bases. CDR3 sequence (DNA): TGCAGCGCCTCTAGCGGGAATTCCAATGAGCAGTTCTTC. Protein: CSASSGNSNEQFF.

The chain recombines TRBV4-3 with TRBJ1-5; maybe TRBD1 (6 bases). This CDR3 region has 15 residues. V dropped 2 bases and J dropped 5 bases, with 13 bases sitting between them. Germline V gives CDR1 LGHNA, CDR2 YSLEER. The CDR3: CASSQMAGEDQPQHF. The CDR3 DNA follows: TGCGCCAGCAGCCAAATGGCAGGGGAAGATCAGCCCCAGCATTTT.

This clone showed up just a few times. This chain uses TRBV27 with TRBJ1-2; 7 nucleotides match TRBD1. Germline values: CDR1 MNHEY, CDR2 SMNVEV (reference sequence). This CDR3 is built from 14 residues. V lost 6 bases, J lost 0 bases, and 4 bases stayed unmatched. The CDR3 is CASRFGTANYGYTF. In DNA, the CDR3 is TGTGCCAGCAGATTCGGGACAGCTAACTATGGCTACACCTTC.

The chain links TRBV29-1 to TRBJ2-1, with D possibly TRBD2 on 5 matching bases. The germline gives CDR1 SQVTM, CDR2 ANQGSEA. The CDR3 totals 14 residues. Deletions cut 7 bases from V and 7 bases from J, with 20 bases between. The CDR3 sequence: CSALRSRRSNEQFF. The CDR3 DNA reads TGCAGCGCCCTACGCTCTAGGAGGAGTAATGAGCAGTTCTTC.

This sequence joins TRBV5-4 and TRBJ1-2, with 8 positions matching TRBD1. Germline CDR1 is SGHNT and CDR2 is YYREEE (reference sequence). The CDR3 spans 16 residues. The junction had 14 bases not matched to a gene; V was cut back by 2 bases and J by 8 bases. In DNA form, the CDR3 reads TGTGCCAGCAGCTTTCGGACAGGGTGGCCTCTTGAGGGCTACACCTTC. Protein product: CASSFRTGWPLEGYTF.

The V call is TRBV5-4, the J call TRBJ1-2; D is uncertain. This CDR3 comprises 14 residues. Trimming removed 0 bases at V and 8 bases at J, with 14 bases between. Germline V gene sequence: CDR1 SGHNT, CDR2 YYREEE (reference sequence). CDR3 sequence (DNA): TGTGCCAGCAGCTTGGACAGTATCGGTGGCGGCTACACCTTC. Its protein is CASSLDSIGGGYTF.

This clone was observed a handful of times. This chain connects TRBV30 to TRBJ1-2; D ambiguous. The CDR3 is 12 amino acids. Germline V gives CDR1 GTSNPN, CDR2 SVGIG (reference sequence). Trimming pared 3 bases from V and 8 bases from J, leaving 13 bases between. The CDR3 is CAWSPTPRGYTF. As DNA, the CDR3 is TGTGCCTGGAGCCCAACCCCTAGAGGCTACACCTTC. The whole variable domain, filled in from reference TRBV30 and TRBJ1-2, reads SQTIHQWPATLVQPVGSPLSLECTVEGTSNPNLYWYRQAAGRGLQLLFYSVGIGQISSEVPQNLSASRPQDRQFILSSKKLLLSDSGFYLCAWSPTPRGYTFGSGTRLTVV.

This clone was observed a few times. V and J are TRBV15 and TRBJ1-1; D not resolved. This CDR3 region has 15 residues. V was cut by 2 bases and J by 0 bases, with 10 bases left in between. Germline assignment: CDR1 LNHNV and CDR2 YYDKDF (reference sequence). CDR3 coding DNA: TGTGCCACCAGCAGACCACGGGGAATGAACACTGAAGCTTTCTTT. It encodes CATSRPRGMNTEAFF.

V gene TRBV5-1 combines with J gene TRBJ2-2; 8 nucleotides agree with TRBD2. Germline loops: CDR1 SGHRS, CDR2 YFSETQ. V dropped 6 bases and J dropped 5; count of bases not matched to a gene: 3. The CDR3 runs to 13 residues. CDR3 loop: CASNQRGTGELFF. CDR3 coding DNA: TGCGCCAGCAATCAGCGGGGGACCGGGGAGCTGTTTTTT.

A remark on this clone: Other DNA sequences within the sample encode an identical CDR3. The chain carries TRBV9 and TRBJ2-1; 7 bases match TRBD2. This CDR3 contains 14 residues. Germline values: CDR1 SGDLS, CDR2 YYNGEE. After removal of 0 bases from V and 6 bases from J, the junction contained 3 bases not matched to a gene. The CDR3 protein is CASSVVGGSNEQFF. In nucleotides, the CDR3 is TGTGCCAGCAGCGTAGTCGGGGGGAGCAATGAGCAGTTCTTC. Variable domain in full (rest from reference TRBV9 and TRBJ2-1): DSGVTQTPKHLITATGQRVTLRCSPRSGDLSVYWYQQSLDQGLQFLIQYYNGEERAKGNILERFSAQQFPDLHSELNLSSLELGDSALYFCASSVVGGSNEQFFGPGTRLTVL.

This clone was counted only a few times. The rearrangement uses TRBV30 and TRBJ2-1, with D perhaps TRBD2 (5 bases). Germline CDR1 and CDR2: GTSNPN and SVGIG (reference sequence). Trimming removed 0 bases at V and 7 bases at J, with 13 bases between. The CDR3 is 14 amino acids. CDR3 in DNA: TGTGCCTGGAGTGTATTCGGGATCGGGAATGAGCAGTTCTTC. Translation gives CAWSVFGIGNEQFF.